The 6 T cell receptor beta chains reported below all come from one sample, sequenced in a study of T cell responses to AZD1222 COVID-19 vaccine. Measured with immunoSEQ multiplex PCR; TCRdb has only the in-frame clones, and not every one. The data hold about 100,000 clones, with 70% to 90% observed a single time. This sample comprised peripheral blood, obtained 28 days after the second AZD1222 dose. The receptor source for this set is an adult who received the AZD1222 COVID-19 vaccine.

The chain couples TRBV9 to TRBJ2-5, with TRBD2 matching over 13 bases. Germline V lookup: CDR1 SGDLS, CDR2 YYNGEE. The CDR3 is made up of 17 amino acids. V gave up 0 bases and J gave up 1 base; unmatched junction bases: 3. The CDR3 reads CASSVGLAGGGQETQYF. CDR3 nucleotides: TGTGCCAGCAGCGTAGGACTAGCGGGAGGAGGCCAAGAGACCCAGTACTTC.

The V gene is TRBV27, the J gene TRBJ2-3; D is possibly TRBD2 (6 bases). The length of the CDR3 is 15 residues. The germline CDR1 and CDR2 sequences are MNHEY and SMNVEV (reference sequence). With 7 bases removed from V and 0 bases from J, the gap between germline ends came to 14 bases. CDR3 protein: CASTFSGGSTDTQYF. CDR3 in DNA: TGTGCCAGCACATTTAGCGGCGGGAGCACAGATACGCAGTATTTT.

The CDR3 region is CASSTYYSNQPQHF. CDR3 DNA: TGTGCCAGCAGTACGTATTATAGCAATCAGCCCCAGCATTTT. The chain has TRBV28 and TRBJ1-5; the D is unclear. The V end lost 5 bases, the J end lost 0 bases, and 8 bases lay between the germline ends. Germline V gives CDR1 MDHEN, CDR2 SYDVKM. This CDR3 spans 14 amino acids.

This chain uses TRBV28 with TRBJ1-4; D is unclear. The CDR3 has 14 amino acids. Trimming cost V 3 bases and J 7 bases, with 12 bases left between them. Germline V gene lookup returns CDR1 MDHEN and CDR2 SYDVKM. As DNA, the CDR3 is TGTGCCAGCAGTTTCGACGGGGTAGTTGAAAAACTGTTTTTT. It encodes CASSFDGVVEKLFF.

The J gene is TRBJ2-1, the V gene TRBV27; 10 bases are shared with TRBD1. After removal of 1 base from V and 6 bases from J, the junction contained 3 bases not matched to a gene. CDR1 is MNHEY and CDR2 is SMNVEV in the germline V gene (reference sequence). The CDR3 contains 15 residues. CDR3 coding DNA: TGTGCCAGCAGTTTATACGGACAGGGGGTCAATGAGCAGTTCTTC. This gives the protein CASSLYGQGVNEQFF.

The chain uses TRBV7-3 and TRBJ2-7, with 7 bases that match TRBD1. After removal of 3 bases from V and 7 bases from J, the junction contained 3 bases not matched to a gene. The CDR3 is 12 residues long. The germline V gene encodes CDR1 SGHTA and CDR2 FQGTGA. The CDR3 protein is CASSFAGGEQYF. CDR3 DNA sequence: TGTGCCAGCAGCTTCGCAGGGGGAGAGCAGTACTTC.